Shown below are 25 T cell receptor beta chains from a single sample sequenced in a study of regulatory T cells in long-lasting Graves disease. According to the study, TCR beta libraries were built with iRepertoire HTBI primers and CDR3-region Arm-PCR. TCRdb independently ran MiXCR on the multiplex PCR reads; one entry per CDR3 protein. The table shows around 400,000 distinct CDR3 sequences, with roughly 15% occurring only once. Time point in this sample: newly diagnosed GD, antithyroid drugs for less than 3 months. PBMCs provided the RNA from which the TCR library was made. The same data also contributed to another study, on T cells in Graves' hyperthyroidism and ophthalmopathy.

Sequenced material: peripheral blood mononuclear cells (PBMCs), taken at new diagnosis, from a patient treated with antithyroid drugs. Receptors originate from a woman aged 40-49 years with Graves disease.

V usage is TRBV6-2 or TRBV6-3 and J usage is TRBJ2-1, with 7 bases matching TRBD2. Germline trimming cut 8 bases from V and 8 bases from J; bases unmatched to any gene: 15. CDR3 length equals 15 residues. CDR1 is MNHEY, CDR2 SVGEGT, per germline. The CDR3 protein is CASRRMGGGDHEQFF. The CDR3 bases are TGTGCCAGCCGAAGGATGGGGGGGGGGGACCATGAGCAGTTCTTC.

The rearrangement joins TRBV5-5 to TRBJ2-3; 12 bases agree with TRBD2. This CDR3 has 18 amino acids. J gave up 2 bases and V 0 bases, and 7 bases lay outside the gene matches. From germline, CDR1 is SGHKS and CDR2 YYEKEE (reference sequence). The CDR3 protein is CASSLGWGLAGPTDTQYF. The CDR3 region has the DNA TGTGCCAGCAGCTTGGGGTGGGGACTAGCGGGCCCCACAGATACGCAGTATTTT.

Regarding this clonotype: A read error is possible here, since a much larger clone lies one base away. The V and J genes are TRBV10-3 and TRBJ2-3, with D tentatively TRBD1 (5 bases). The V end was cut by 4 bases, the J end by 0 bases, with 14 bases between. This CDR3 has 16 amino acids. Per germline, CDR1 ENHRY and CDR2 SYGVKD. The CDR3 is CAISGSRASSTDTQYF. The CDR3 DNA is TGTGCCATCAGTGGAAGCAGGGCGTCTAGCACAGATACGCAGTATTTT.

The table lists this clonotype with many counts. This rearrangement joins TRBV11-3 to TRBJ2-5; TRBD2 matches 12 bases. Germline CDR1 reads SGHNT; CDR2 reads YENEEA. Trimming cost V 4 bases and J 5 bases; bases outside gene matches: 14. The CDR3 is 18 residues long. The CDR3 loop reads CASSSSPWTSGNPETQYF. The CDR3 bases are TGTGCCAGCAGCTCAAGTCCCTGGACTAGCGGGAATCCGGAGACCCAGTACTTC.

This clonotype was counted a few times. The rearrangement links TRBV12-3 or TRBV12-4 to TRBJ2-3; 7 bases are a match to TRBD1. The CDR3 covers 14 residues. J gave up 5 bases and V 3 bases, and 5 bases lay outside the gene matches. This chain's CDR3 is CASSFSGGIDTQYF. In DNA form, the CDR3 reads TGTGCCAGCAGTTTCTCAGGGGGAATAGATACGCAGTATTTT.

With regard to this clonotype: Possible read error: a much larger clone is one base away. This chain uses TRBV3-1 with TRBJ1-6, with a possible D match to TRBD1 (6 bases). The CDR3 consists of 17 residues. The germline V gene has CDR1 LGHDT and CDR2 YNNKEL (reference sequence). CDR3 in DNA: TGTGCCGGCAGCCAACAGGGTTTCGGCTCCTATAATTCACCCCTCCACTTT. Translated: CAGSQQGFGSYNSPLHF.

This clonotype has ten or more counts. This sequence joins TRBV6-1 and TRBJ2-7, with 7 bases fitting TRBD1. CDR1 is MNHNS and CDR2 is SASEGT in the germline V gene. With V trimmed by 6 bases and J by 4 bases, 9 bases remained unmatched. The CDR3 extends over 14 amino acids. CDR3 nucleotide sequence: TGTGCCAGCAGGCGAACAGGGGACCGATACGAGCAGTACTTC. Protein sequence: CASRRTGDRYEQYF.

At least ten counts were recorded for this clonotype. As DNA, the CDR3 is TGTGCCAGTAGTAGCTTTACAGGTTTAAGTTCAACTAATGAAAAACTGTTTTTT. It encodes CASSSFTGLSSTNEKLFF. The gene calls are TRBV19 and TRBJ1-4; TRBD1 might be the D (5 bases). Looked up from germline, CDR1 is LNHDA and CDR2 is SQIVND (reference sequence). Trimming left V 4 bases short and J 0 bases short, with 18 bases between. CDR3 length: 18 residues.

Comments on this clonotype: A read error may explain this, as a much larger clone is one base away. The chain has TRBV12-3 or TRBV12-4 and TRBJ1-3; D is ambiguous. CDR3 length: 14 amino acids. The CDR3 coding sequence is TGTGCCAGCAGCCTCGGGCGCTCTGGAAGCACCATATATTTT. Translation: CASSLGRSGSTIYF.

Ten or more counts support this clonotype. CDR3 residues: CASSFLRGGYGYTF. CDR3 bases: TGTGCCAGCAGTTTTCTCCGGGGGGGCTATGGCTACACCTTC. This sequence joins TRBV12-3 or TRBV12-4 and TRBJ1-2, with TRBD1 as a possible D gene (5 bases). With 3 bases removed from V and 4 bases from J, the gap between germline ends came to 12 bases. The CDR3 extends over 14 amino acids.

Comment on this clonotype: A clone one base away is much larger, so this may be a read error. CDR3 protein: CASSENRGIFERLFF. DNA of the CDR3: TGTGCCAGCAGTGAAAACAGGGGAATATTTGAAAGACTGTTTTTT. This sequence joins TRBV28 and TRBJ1-4; TRBD1 agrees at 7 bases. The CDR3 length is 15 residues. The germline gives CDR1 MDHEN, CDR2 SYDVKM. Filled out from reference TRBV28 and TRBJ1-4, the complete variable domain reads DVKVTQSSRYLVKRTGEKVFLECVQDMDHENMFWYRQDPGLGLRLIYFSYDVKMKEKGDIPEGYSVSREKKERFSLILESASTNQTSMYLCASSENRGIFERLFFGSGTQLSVL.

This chain links TRBV3-1 with TRBJ2-1, with unresolved D. Germline CDR1 and CDR2: LGHDT and YNNKEL (reference sequence). The germline V and J ends were trimmed by 3 bases and 2 bases, with 17 bases remaining between them. This CDR3 comprises 17 residues. This chain's CDR3 is CASSQGQPGQAYNEQFF. The CDR3 region has the DNA TGTGCCAGCAGCCAGGGTCAACCAGGCCAAGCCTACAATGAGCAGTTCTTC.

This clonotype has ten or more counts. The J gene is TRBJ2-7, the V gene TRBV12-3 or TRBV12-4, with 8 bases that match TRBD2. V was clipped by 2 bases and J by 3 bases; unmatched bases: 6. The CDR3 sequence is 15 residues long. CDR3 coding DNA: TGTGCCAGCAGTTTAATGGGACTAGTGGGCTACGAGCAGTACTTC. Its translation is CASSLMGLVGYEQYF.

This clonotype was detected many times. The CDR3 here is CSAGALPLGTEAFF. CDR3 DNA sequence: TGCAGTGCTGGGGCCCTCCCCTTGGGGACTGAAGCTTTCTTT. The gene calls are TRBV20-1 and TRBJ1-1; a possible D gene is TRBD1 (5 bases). The V end lost 5 bases, the J end lost 5 bases, and 18 bases lay between the germline ends. Germline loops: CDR1 DFQATT, CDR2 SNEGSKA (reference sequence). This CDR3 is built from 14 residues.

Turning to this clonotype: With a much larger clone just one base away, this may be a read error. The gene calls are TRBV10-3 and TRBJ2-7; TRBD2 is a possible D gene (5 bases). The CDR3 spans 18 residues. With 4 bases removed from V and 0 bases from J, the gap between germline ends came to 22 bases. Germline assignment: CDR1 ENHRY and CDR2 SYGVKD. The CDR3 region is CAISVDGGMEVSSYEQYF. CDR3 bases: TGTGCCATCAGTGTGGACGGTGGGATGGAGGTGAGCTCCTACGAGCAGTACTTC.

J is TRBJ1-6 and V is TRBV29-1; D not resolved. The CDR3 has 13 amino acids. CDR1 and CDR2 (germline): SQVTM, ANQGSEA. CDR3: CSAKVDGNSPLHF. CDR3 DNA sequence: TGCAGTGCTAAAGTTGATGGGAATTCACCCCTCCACTTT.

This clonotype was detected ten times or more. This chain joins TRBV20-1 and TRBJ2-5; weak D call: TRBD2 (6 bases). From germline, CDR1 is DFQATT and CDR2 SNEGSKA (reference sequence). Between the trimmed V and J ends, which lost 1 base and 2 bases, there was a span of 8 bases. There are 13 residues in the CDR3. DNA of the CDR3: TGCAGTGCTAGAGTGGGAGGTCAAGAGACCCAGTACTTC. Amino acids: CSARVGGQETQYF.

The chain recombines TRBV6-1 with TRBJ1-4; TRBD1 aligns across 7 bases. From germline, CDR1 is MNHNS and CDR2 SASEGT. Trimming cost V 2 bases and J 8 bases; bases outside gene matches: 5. CDR3 length: 14 residues. The CDR3 nucleotides read TGTGCCAGCAGTGAAATTTTAGGGGGCGAAAAACTGTTTTTT. This encodes CASSEILGGEKLFF.

Written as DNA, the CDR3 is TGCGCCAGCAGCTTGGTCCCGGCTAGCGGGGACCTCTACGAGCAGTACTTC. This translates into CASSLVPASGDLYEQYF. The chain is built from TRBV5-1 and TRBJ2-7; 9 positions match TRBD2. The CDR3 covers 17 residues. Germline CDR1 is SGHRS and CDR2 is YFSETQ. Germline trimming cut 0 bases from V and 3 bases from J; bases unmatched to any gene: 10.

This clonotype has ten or more counts. The chain carries TRBV12-3 or TRBV12-4 and TRBJ2-7, with D perhaps matching TRBD2 (6 bases). The V end lost 7 bases, the J end lost 5 bases, and 15 bases lay between the germline ends. This CDR3 is 13 amino acids long. The chain's CDR3 is CASTPAGYHEQYF. DNA of the CDR3: TGTGCCAGCACCCCTGCGGGGTACCACGAGCAGTACTTC.

The rearrangement joins TRBV4-2 to TRBJ1-1, with TRBD1 as a possible D gene (5 bases). The V and J ends lost 2 bases and 1 base respectively, with 8 bases between them. The length of the CDR3 is 14 residues. The V gene's germline CDR1 is LGHNA and CDR2 YNFKEQ. As DNA, the CDR3 is TGTGCCAGCAGCCAACCGGACAAGAACACTGAAGCTTTCTTT. This sequence encodes CASSQPDKNTEAFF.

This clonotype was counted only a few times. V and J are TRBV7-9 and TRBJ2-7; the match to TRBD1 covers 8 bases. Per germline, CDR1 SEHNR and CDR2 FQNEAQ (reference sequence). The CDR3 sequence is 14 residues long. V lost 4 bases to trimming and J lost 9 bases; unmatched junction nucleotides: 11. The CDR3, as DNA: TGTGCCAGCAGCTCTGAGACCGGACAGGGCGCGCAGTACTTC. It codes for CASSSETGQGAQYF.

With respect to this clonotype: Just one base apart from a much larger clone, this may be a read error. This chain uses TRBV28 with TRBJ2-3; a possible D gene is TRBD2 (5 bases). CDR1 is MDHEN, CDR2 SYDVKM, per germline. This CDR3 comprises 14 residues. V gave up 6 bases and J gave up 5 bases, with 15 bases separating them. CDR3 sequence: CASRFTGSRDTQYF. Written as DNA, the CDR3 is TGTGCCAGCAGGTTTACGGGGTCGCGAGATACGCAGTATTTT.

The sample holds many counts of this clonotype. This rearrangement joins TRBV19 to TRBJ2-7, with TRBD2 matching 8 bases. CDR1 and CDR2 from the germline V gene are LNHDA and SQIVND (reference sequence). The V gene end was trimmed by 3 bases and the J gene end by 3 bases; junction bases not matched to a gene: 7. This CDR3 is 15 amino acids long. In nucleotides, the CDR3 is TGTGCCAGTAGTATGGGGTTTAGCGGGGTCTACGAGCAGTACTTC. It is translated as CASSMGFSGVYEQYF.

About this clonotype: Given a much more abundant clone one base away, this may be a read error. The chain links TRBV19 to TRBJ1-5; TRBD1 might be the D (5 bases). The CDR3 length is 16 residues. V shed 4 bases and J shed 4 bases, with 17 bases lying between them. Germline CDR1 is LNHDA and CDR2 is SQIVND (reference sequence). The CDR3 coding sequence is TGTGCCAGTAGTACCTCACAGGAGGCGCGAAATCAGCCCCAGCATTTT. Encoded protein: CASSTSQEARNQPQHF.